This T cell receptor beta chain was documented in a study of blood T cell repertoires in COVID-19. The wider study: Both acute and convalescent COVID-19 samples were obtained from the United States, Italy and Spain. The analysed material was cDNA or gDNA that came from T cells, B-cell-depleted T cells, or PBMCs.

This CDR3 contains 15 residues. The ends lost 3 bases at V and 4 bases at J; junction bases unmatched: 7. Per the germline V gene, CDR1 is DFQATT and CDR2 is SNEGSKA (reference sequence). Seattle patients were enrolled during active infection and followed longitudinally. Per the original data handling: Amplified reference gene primers provided the basis for estimating nucleated cell counts. The repertoire was sequenced with immunoSEQ multiplex PCR; TCRdb's copy has only in-frame clones and lacks some. V and J calls and clone size come straight from that table; D and trimming were deduced from the DNA. The profile shows about 280,000 clones, just under 90% of them singletons.

Sequencing input: peripheral blood. This clonotype originated in a woman aged 25 to 45 with COVID-19, enrolled during active disease. The gene calls are TRBV20-1 and TRBJ2-2, with 8 nucleotides matching TRBD1. The CDR3 DNA reads TGCAGTGCTAGTTTAAGCAGGGGGCGCACCGGGGAGCTGTTTTTT. Amino acids: CSASLSRGRTGELFF.